This T cell receptor beta chain was retrieved from a study of OX40 agonist ivuxolimab in advanced cancers. On the study more broadly: In three patients, partial responses were observed, one with hepatocellular carcinoma and two with cutaneous melanoma. General study points: Clonal expansion was seen in CD4+ and CD8+ blood T cells by week 6 at 0.1 to 3.0 mg/kg.

TCRdb keeps only in-frame clones here, not all; method: immunoSEQ multiplex PCR. The sample includes around 19,000 clones, approximately 86% of them seen just once. Trimming at V came to 8 bases and at J to 11 bases, leaving 11 bases not matched to a gene. The V gene's germline CDR1 is MNHEY and CDR2 SMNVEV (reference sequence). This CDR3 contains 14 residues. A note on this clone: The antigen is not known.

The sample here was CD4+ or CD8+ T cells sorted from blood, taken in a trial of the OX40 agonist ivuxolimab. The V gene is TRBV27, the J gene TRBJ1-6, with 8 bases aligning to TRBD1. The clonotype comes from an adult with an advanced solid tumor such as melanoma, head and neck, liver or kidney cancer. In nucleotides, the CDR3 is TGTGCCAGCTCCCAGGACAGGGAGTATCCACCCCTCCACTTT. Encoded protein: CASSQDREYPPLHF.